The rows below give T cell receptor beta chains drawn from one sample of a study of cytomegalovirus exposure and HLA in healthy donors. Sequenced by immunoSEQ multiplex PCR; TCRdb stores in-frame clones only, minus some. The sample includes roughly 170,000 clones, roughly 80% of them seen just once. The sample consisted of PBMCs. The receptors come from a boy under 18 in good health and CMV-seronegative. Each CDR3 is given with its conserved first and last residue.

J | V | length | CDR3
TRBJ1-2 | TRBV29-1 | 14 | CSVESGVARYGYTF
TRBJ1-6 | TRBV7-9 | 14 | CASSDRGQDSPLHF
TRBJ1-5 | TRBV7-8 | 15 | CASSPRQGAFQPQHF
TRBJ1-6 | TRBV11-3 | 14 | CASSLGGSGSPLHF
TRBJ1-5 | TRBV19 | 17 | CASSIEQGFYSNQPQHF
TRBJ2-5 | TRBV6-1 | 11 | CASIGGETQYF
TRBJ1-1 | TRBV30 | 12 | CAWTRRLTEAFF
TRBJ2-1 | TRBV11-3 | 16 | CASSDYSGRAFNEQFF
TRBJ2-3 | TRBV2 | 16 | CASSEFVASGKDTQYF
TRBJ2-1 | TRBV5-6 | 12 | CASSLFSVLQFF
TRBJ1-1 | TRBV7-6 | 14 | CASSLRGRNTEAFF
TRBJ2-5 | TRBV5-1 | 16 | CASSLAGLAEQETQYF
TRBJ1-5 | TRBV10-3 | 20 | CAISDGWGLGGSGGNQPQHF
TRBJ2-2 | TRBV6-1 | 15 | CASSERGTNTGELFF
TRBJ1-2 | TRBV29-1 | 11 | CSVDRQYGYTF
TRBJ1-2 | TRBV6-5 | 12 | CASTSGLYGYTF
TRBJ1-2 | TRBV7-9 | 14 | CSSSLGTGLMGYTF
TRBJ2-1 | TRBV2 | 14 | CASSQSGSYNEQFF
TRBJ1-1 | TRBV5-1 | 13 | CASNREVNTEAFF
TRBJ2-7 | TRBV6-6 | 13 | CASSRGTNYEQYF
TRBJ2-1 | TRBV30 | 16 | CAWSVLGTRTYNEQFF
TRBJ1-2 | TRBV30 | 13 | CAWSADRNYGYTF
TRBJ2-7 | TRBV4-1 | 15 | CASSQDRDGLYEQYF
TRBJ1-4 | TRBV14 | 16 | CASSQGKGGGNEKLFF
TRBJ1-5 | TRBV6-1 | 14 | CASSGGGSNQPQHF
TRBJ1-3 | TRBV7-9 | 13 | CASSQTGGNTIYF
TRBJ2-1 | TRBV19 | 14 | CASSITPGYNEQFF
TRBJ2-5 | TRBV5-1 | 15 | CASSLEDRGGKTQYF
TRBJ1-1 | TRBV11-2 | 13 | CASSAQGNTEAFF
TRBJ1-2 | TRBV6-1 | 13 | CASRLGQLYGYTF
TRBJ1-3 | TRBV14 | 15 | CASSQGSRGGNTIYF
TRBJ2-4 | TRBV4-2 | 16 | CASSQDNSGNKNIQYF
TRBJ2-1 | TRBV7-3 | 14 | CASSSAFNYNEQFF
TRBJ2-7 | TRBV11-3 | 14 | CASSLAGEVFEQYF
. | TRBV18 | 13 | CASSLDLSYEQYF
TRBJ2-1 | TRBV9 | 14 | CASSVLDSYNEQFF
TRBJ2-4 | TRBV4-1 | 16 | CASSQDDFIAKNIQYF
TRBJ1-2 | TRBV30 | 11 | CAWNREYGYTF
TRBJ2-3 | TRBV15 | 17 | CATSRDGLAFISDTQYF
TRBJ1-5 | TRBV21-1 | 15 | CASSRGVQGHQPQHF
TRBJ1-4 | TRBV5-8 | 15 | CASSSTGATNEKLFF
TRBJ2-7 | TRBV12-5 | 20 | CASGLVLRIGTSGRADEQYF
TRBJ2-1 | TRBV5-1 | 18 | CASSGSGLAGGSYNEQFF
TRBJ2-5 | TRBV10-3 | 13 | CAISENRQETQYF
TRBJ1-4 | TRBV6-1 | 16 | CASSAGTSRLNEKLFF
TRBJ1-2 | TRBV6-6 | 15 | CASSYGQDLNYGYTF
TRBJ2-1 | TRBV7-2 | 13 | CASSRRGAAEQFF
TRBJ2-7 | TRBV19 | 16 | CASSTLSSGGRYEQYF
TRBJ1-5 | TRBV18 | 16 | CASSPDRGRDNQPQHF
TRBJ2-7 | TRBV7-2 | 15 | CASSLDLAGGYEQYF
TRBJ1-3 | TRBV29-1 | 14 | CSARFGVPGNTIYF